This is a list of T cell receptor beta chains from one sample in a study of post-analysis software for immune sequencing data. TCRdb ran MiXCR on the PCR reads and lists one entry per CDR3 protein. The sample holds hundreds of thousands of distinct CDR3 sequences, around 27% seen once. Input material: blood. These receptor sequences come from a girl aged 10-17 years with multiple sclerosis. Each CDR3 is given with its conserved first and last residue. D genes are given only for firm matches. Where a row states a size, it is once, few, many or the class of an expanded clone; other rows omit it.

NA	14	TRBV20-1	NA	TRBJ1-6	CSADLPLYNSPLHF	TGCAGTGCTGATCTCCCATTGTATAATTCACCCCTCCACTTT
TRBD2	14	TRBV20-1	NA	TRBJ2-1	CSAERLAGGSEQFF	TGCAGTGCAGAAAGACTAGCGGGAGGCAGTGAGCAGTTCTTC
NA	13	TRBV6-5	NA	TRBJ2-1	CASSYGLISEQFF	TGTGCCAGCAGTTACGGATTAATTAGTGAGCAGTTCTTC
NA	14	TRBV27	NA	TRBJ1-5	CASSDSGYRQPQHF	TGTGCCAGCAGCGACTCAGGGTATAGGCAGCCCCAGCATTTT
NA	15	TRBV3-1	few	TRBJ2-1	CASSQGNLGDNEQFF	TGTGCCAGCAGCCAAGGTAATCTAGGAGACAATGAGCAGTTCTTC
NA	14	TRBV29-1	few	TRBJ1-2	CSVAARTFSYGYTF	TGCAGCGTTGCCGCCAGGACGTTTAGCTATGGCTACACCTTC
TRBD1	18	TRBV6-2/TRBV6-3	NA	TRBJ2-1	CASSYSRGNRGTHNEQFF	TGTGCCAGCAGTTACTCGAGAGGAAACAGGGGTACCCACAATGAGCAGTTCTTC
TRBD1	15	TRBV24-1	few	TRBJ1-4	CATSDYRQGREKLFF	TGTGCCACCAGTGATTACCGACAGGGAAGGGAAAAACTGTTTTTT
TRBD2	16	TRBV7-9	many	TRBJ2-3	CASSLGLAGLTDTQYF	TGTGCCAGCAGCCTGGGACTAGCGGGACTAACAGATACGCAGTATTTT
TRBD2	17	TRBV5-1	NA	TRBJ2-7	CASSLAVRAGAHYERYF	TGCGCCAGCAGCTTGGCGGTAAGAGCGGGAGCTCACTACGAGCGGTACTTC
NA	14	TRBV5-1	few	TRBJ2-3	CASSRHATEDTQYF	TGCGCCAGCAGCCGCCATGCAACAGAAGATACGCAGTATTTT
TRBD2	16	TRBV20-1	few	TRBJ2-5	CSARDRRLAGKETQYF	TGCAGTGCTAGAGACCGGCGACTAGCGGGGAAAGAGACCCAGTACTTC
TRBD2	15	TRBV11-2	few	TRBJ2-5	CAGSLVGLAGVEQYF	TGTGCCGGCAGCTTAGTGGGACTAGCGGGAGTTGAGCAGTACTTC
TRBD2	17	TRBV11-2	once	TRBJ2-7	CASSENPGLAGANEQYF	TGTGCCAGCAGCGAAAATCCGGGACTAGCGGGGGCCAATGAGCAGTACTTC
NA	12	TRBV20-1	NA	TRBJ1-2	CSALSGIYGYTF	TGCAGTGCTCTTTCGGGGATATATGGCTACACCTTC
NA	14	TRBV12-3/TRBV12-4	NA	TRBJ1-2	CASRMEGANYGYTF	TGTGCCAGCAGAATGGAGGGGGCTAACTATGGCTACACCTTC
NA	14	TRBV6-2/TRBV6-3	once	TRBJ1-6	CASSYRPVGSPLHF	TGTGCCAGCAGTTACCGGCCAGTGGGTTCACCCCTCCACTTT
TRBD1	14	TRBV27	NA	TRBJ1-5	CASSFVGGDQPQHF	TGTGCCAGCAGTTTTGTAGGGGGCGATCAGCCCCAGCATTTT
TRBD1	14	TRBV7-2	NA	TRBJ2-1	CASSTGVSYNEQFF	TGTGCCAGCAGCACAGGGGTATCCTACAATGAGCAGTTCTTC
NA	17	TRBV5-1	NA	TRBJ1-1	CASSLAGVPTQNTEAFF	TGCGCCAGCAGCTTGGCCGGGGTCCCAACCCAGAACACTGAAGCTTTCTTT
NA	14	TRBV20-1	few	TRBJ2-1	CSAPRRAGYNEQFF	TGCAGTGCCCCTCGGCGTGCAGGTTACAATGAGCAGTTCTTC
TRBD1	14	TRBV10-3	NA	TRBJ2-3	CATTGVSSTDTQYF	TGTGCCACCACAGGGGTCTCTAGCACAGATACGCAGTATTTT
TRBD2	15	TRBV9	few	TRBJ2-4	CASSQGLARENIQYF	TGTGCCAGCAGCCAAGGACTAGCCCGAGAAAACATTCAGTACTTC
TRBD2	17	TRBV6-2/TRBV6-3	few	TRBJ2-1	CASSYLLAGVYSNEQFF	TGTGCCAGCAGTTATCTCCTAGCGGGAGTTTATAGCAATGAGCAGTTCTTC
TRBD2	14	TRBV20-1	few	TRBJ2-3	CSAIGAGDGDTQYF	TGCAGTGCTATCGGCGCGGGAGACGGGGATACGCAGTATTTT
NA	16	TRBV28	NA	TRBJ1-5	CASSSAGPGGNQPQHF	TGTGCCAGCAGTTCCGCCGGGCCAGGGGGCAATCAGCCCCAGCATTTT
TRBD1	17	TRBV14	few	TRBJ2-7	CASSQSTGGAFPYEQYF	TGTGCCAGCAGCCAATCCACAGGGGGCGCCTTCCCGTACGAGCAGTACTTC
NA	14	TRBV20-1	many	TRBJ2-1	CSAIPRGVSYEQFF	TGCAGTGCTATCCCCAGGGGGGTAAGCTATGAGCAGTTCTTC
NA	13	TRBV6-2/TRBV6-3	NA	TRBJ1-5	CASSGGGLQPQHF	TGTGCCAGCAGTGGGGGGGGGCTTCAGCCCCAGCATTTT